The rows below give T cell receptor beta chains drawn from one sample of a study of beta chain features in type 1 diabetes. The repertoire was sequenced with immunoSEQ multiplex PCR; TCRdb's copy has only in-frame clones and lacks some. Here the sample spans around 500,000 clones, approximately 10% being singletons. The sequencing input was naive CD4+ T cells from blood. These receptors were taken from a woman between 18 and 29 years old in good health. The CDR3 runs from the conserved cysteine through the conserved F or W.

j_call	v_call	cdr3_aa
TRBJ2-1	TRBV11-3	CASSLDLLGDYNEQFF
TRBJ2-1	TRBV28	CASSSSSGYEQFF
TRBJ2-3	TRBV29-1	CSVDAGTDTQYF
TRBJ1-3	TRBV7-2	CASSVGNGNTIYF
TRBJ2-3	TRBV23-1	CASSQWGRGDSTDTQYF
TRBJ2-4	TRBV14	CASSRQGGGNIQYF
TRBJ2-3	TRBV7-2	CASSLSWAASTDTQYF
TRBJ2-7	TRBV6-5	CASNIEAGSEQYF
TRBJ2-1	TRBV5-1	CASNLDRGYNEQFF
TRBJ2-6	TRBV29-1	CSFRMTGANVLTF
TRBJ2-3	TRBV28	CASRRRPTGWTDTQYF
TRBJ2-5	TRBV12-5	CASGGGHTYQETQYF
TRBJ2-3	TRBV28	CASSLLVRQSTDTQYF
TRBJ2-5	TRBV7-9	CASRTTSGETQYF
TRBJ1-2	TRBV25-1	CASSEYNPVRGYTF
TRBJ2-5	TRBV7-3	CASSLGISGGPEETQYF
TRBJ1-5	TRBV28	CASFDNNQPQHF
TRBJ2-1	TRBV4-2	CASSHKLGFDEQFF
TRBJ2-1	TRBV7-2	CASSQGGDEQFF
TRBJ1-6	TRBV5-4	CASSLDTNSPLHF
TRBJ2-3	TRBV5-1	CASSLEGWGTDTQYF
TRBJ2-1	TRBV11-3	CASSFLAGNNEQFF
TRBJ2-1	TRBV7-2	CASSLAGGNYNEQFF
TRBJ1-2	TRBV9	CASSVRNRDGYTF
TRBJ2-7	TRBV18	CASSTELGYEQYF
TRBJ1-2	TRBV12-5	CASNRDTYGYTF
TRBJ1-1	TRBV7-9	CASSFVGGIEAFF
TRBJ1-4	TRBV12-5	CASGLASLGRTREKLFF
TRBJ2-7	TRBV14	CASSPAPGQGSLYEQYF
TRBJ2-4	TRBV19	CASRFQGGIQYF
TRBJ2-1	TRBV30	CAWSSHRGHWGQFF
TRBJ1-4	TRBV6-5	CASSYGEKLFF
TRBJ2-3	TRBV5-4	CASSLLARTDTQYF
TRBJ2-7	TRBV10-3	CAISRVTVSYEQYF
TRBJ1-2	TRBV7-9	CASSFQAYGYTF
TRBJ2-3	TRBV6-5	CASSYQALSTDTQYF
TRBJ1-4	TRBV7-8	CASSGGRGRLNEKLFF
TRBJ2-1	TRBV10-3	CAITGSSYNEQFF